A single sample is the source of the 8 T cell receptor beta chains below, sequenced in a study of blood T cell repertoires in COVID-19. Sequencing used immunoSEQ multiplex PCR; TCRdb keeps in-frame clones, though not all of them. The repertoire holds under 150,000 clones, 80% to 90% seen once, with roughly 2.5% in the top ten. The sequenced material came from peripheral blood. The receptors come from a man aged 45-65 years with active COVID-19.

The V and J genes are TRBV7-2 and TRBJ2-2; tentatively, D is TRBD1 (5 bases). Germline CDR1 is SGHTA and CDR2 is FQGNSA. The CDR3 runs to 17 residues. V was trimmed by 6 bases and J by 1 base, leaving 18 bases between them. The CDR3 spells CASSKGRQNLNTGELFF. As DNA, the CDR3 is TGTGCCAGCAGTAAAGGTAGACAGAACCTGAACACCGGGGAGCTGTTTTTT.

The J gene is TRBJ1-3, the V gene TRBV7-9; D uncertain. Trimming cost V 1 base and J 4 bases, with 11 bases left between them. Germline lookup yields CDR1 SEHNR and CDR2 FQNEAQ (reference sequence). CDR3 size: 15 residues. CDR3 sequence (DNA): TGTGCCAGCAGCTTAGATCTGGTCTACGGAAACACCATATATTTT. Translation gives CASSLDLVYGNTIYF.

J is TRBJ1-1 and V is TRBV3-1 (or the pseudogene TRBV3-2), with 7 bases identical to TRBD1. V trimming: 5 bases; J trimming: 1 base; junction bases outside the gene matches: 1. This CDR3 has 13 residues. Germline V gene lookup returns CDR1 LGHDT and CDR2 YNNKEL (reference sequence). CDR3 amino acids: CASSGDRNTEAFF. The CDR3 nucleotides are TGTGCCAGCAGCGGGGACAGGAACACTGAAGCTTTCTTT.

V gene TRBV4-1 combines with J gene TRBJ2-5, with D possibly being TRBD2 (5 bases). The ends were cut back, 1 base at V and 3 bases at J, with 15 bases in the middle. CDR1 and CDR2 (germline): MGHRA, YSYEKL. CDR3 length: 16 residues. CDR3 in DNA: TGCGCCAGCAGCCAAGTCGGCGGACTTTATAAAGAGACCCAGTACTTC. This codes for CASSQVGGLYKETQYF.

J is TRBJ2-5 and V is TRBV12-3 or TRBV12-4; D is perhaps TRBD1 (6 bases). The CDR3 spans 13 residues. With 5 bases removed from V and 7 bases from J, the gap between germline ends came to 14 bases. The CDR3 coding sequence is TGTGCCAGCAGTATAACACAGGGTGTGACCCAGTACTTC. It translates to CASSITQGVTQYF.

The chain is built from TRBV12-3 or TRBV12-4 and TRBJ2-7; D gene uncertain. This CDR3 spans 13 amino acids. The germline V and J ends were trimmed by 6 bases and 3 bases, with 12 bases remaining between them. CDR3 residues: CASSRREDYEQYF. For the CDR3, the DNA is TGTGCCAGCAGCCGCCGCGAAGACTACGAGCAGTACTTC.

The chain joins TRBV11-3 to TRBJ2-1; possible D gene TRBD2, 6 bases. The CDR3 is made up of 15 amino acids. The germline CDR1 and CDR2 sequences are SGHNT and YENEEA. The V end lost 3 bases, the J end lost 0 bases, and 9 bases lay between the germline ends. CDR3 protein: CASSLGGRSYNEQFF. CDR3 nucleotides: TGTGCCAGCAGCTTGGGGGGACGCTCCTACAATGAGCAGTTCTTC.

The CDR3 reads CASSPASSGANVLTF. DNA of the CDR3: TGTGCCAGCAGCCCCGCCAGCTCTGGGGCCAACGTCCTGACTTTC. This chain links TRBV9 with TRBJ2-6; no reliable D call. The V gene's germline CDR1 is SGDLS and CDR2 YYNGEE. Trimming cost V 4 bases and J 0 bases, with 8 bases left between them. The CDR3 contains 15 residues.